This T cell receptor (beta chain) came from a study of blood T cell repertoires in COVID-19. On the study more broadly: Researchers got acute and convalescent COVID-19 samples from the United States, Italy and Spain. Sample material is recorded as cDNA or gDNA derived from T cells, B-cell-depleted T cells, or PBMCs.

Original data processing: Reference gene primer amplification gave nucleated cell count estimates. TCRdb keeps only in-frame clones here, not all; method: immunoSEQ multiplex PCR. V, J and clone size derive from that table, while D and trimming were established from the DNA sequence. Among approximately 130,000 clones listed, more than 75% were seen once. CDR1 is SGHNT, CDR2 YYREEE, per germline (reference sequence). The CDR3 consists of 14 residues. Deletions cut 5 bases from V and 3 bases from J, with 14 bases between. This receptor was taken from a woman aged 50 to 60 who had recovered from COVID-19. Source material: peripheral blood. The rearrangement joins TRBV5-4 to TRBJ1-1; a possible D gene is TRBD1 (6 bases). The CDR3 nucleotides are TGTGCCAGCAGACCCCAGGGGAGGGACACTGAAGCTTTCTTT. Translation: CASRPQGRDTEAFF. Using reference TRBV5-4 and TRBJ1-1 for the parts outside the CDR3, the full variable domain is ETGVTQSPTHLIKTRGQQVTLRCSSQSGHNTVSWYQQALGQGPQFIFQYYREEENGRGNFPPRFSGLQFPNYSSELNVNALELDDSALYLCASRPQGRDTEAFFGQGTRLTVV.